This entry concerns a single TCR beta chain. Its antigen is still unknown. Profiled with immunoSEQ multiplex PCR; TCRdb holds only in-frame clones, not every one. The sample records approximately 120,000 clones, approximately 85% being singletons. This record comes from a study of T cell responses to AZD1222 COVID-19 vaccine. Study-wide findings and caveats: Of the AZD1222 recipients, only six or seven were seropositive at baseline. It was only after the peak T cell response that any repertoires were sampled. A rise in Spike-specific TCR breadth and depth followed two AZD1222 doses.

Second-dose timings of about 4 or about 12 weeks were pooled. Per germline, CDR1 GTSNPN and CDR2 SVGIG (reference sequence). V lost 6 bases, J lost 4 bases, and 13 bases lay in between. The CDR3 loop spans 13 amino acids. This sample comprised peripheral blood, obtained 28 days after the second AZD1222 dose. The chain couples TRBV30 to TRBJ1-3; a weak D match, TRBD1 (6 bases). The receptor was derived from an adult who received the AZD1222 COVID-19 vaccine. CDR3: CACITGSGNTIYF. The CDR3 region has the DNA TGTGCCTGTATCACAGGGAGCGGAAACACCATATATTTT.